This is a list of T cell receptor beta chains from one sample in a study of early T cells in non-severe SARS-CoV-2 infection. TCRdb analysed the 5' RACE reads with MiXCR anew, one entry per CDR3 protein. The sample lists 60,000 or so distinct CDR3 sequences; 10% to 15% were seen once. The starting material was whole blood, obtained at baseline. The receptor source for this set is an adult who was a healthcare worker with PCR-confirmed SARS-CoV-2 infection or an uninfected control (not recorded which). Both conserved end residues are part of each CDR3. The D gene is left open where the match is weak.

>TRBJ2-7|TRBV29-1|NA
CSVESRSYEQYF
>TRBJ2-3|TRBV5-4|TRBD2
CASSLEPGREGITDTQYF
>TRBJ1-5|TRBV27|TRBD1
CASRPGGRDQPQHF
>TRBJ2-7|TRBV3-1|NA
CASSQDWPATYEQYF
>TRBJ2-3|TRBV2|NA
CASSGLQGRTDTQYF
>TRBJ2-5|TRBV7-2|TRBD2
CASSSQGLAGGETQYF
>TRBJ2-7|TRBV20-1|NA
CSARCRGYEQYF
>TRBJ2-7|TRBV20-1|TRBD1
CSARGQEPYEQYF
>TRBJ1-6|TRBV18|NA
CASSPLEQGSSYNSPLHF
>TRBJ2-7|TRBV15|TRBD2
CATSEGLAYEQYF